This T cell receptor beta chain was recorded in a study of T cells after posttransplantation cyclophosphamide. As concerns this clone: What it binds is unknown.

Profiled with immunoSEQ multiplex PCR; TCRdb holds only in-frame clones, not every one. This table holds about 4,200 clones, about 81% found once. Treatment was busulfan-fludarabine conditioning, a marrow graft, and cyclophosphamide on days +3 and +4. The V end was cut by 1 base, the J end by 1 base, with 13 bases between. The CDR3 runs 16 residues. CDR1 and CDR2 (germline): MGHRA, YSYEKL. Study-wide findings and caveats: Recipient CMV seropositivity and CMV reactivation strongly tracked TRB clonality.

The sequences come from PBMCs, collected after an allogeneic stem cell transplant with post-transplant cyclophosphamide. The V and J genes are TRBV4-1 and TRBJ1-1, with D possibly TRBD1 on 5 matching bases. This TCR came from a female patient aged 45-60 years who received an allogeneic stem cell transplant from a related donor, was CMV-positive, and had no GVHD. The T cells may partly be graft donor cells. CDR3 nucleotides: TGCGCCAGCAGCCAAGTTTGGGGGGGACGGAACACTGAAGCTTTCTTT. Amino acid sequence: CASSQVWGGRNTEAFF.